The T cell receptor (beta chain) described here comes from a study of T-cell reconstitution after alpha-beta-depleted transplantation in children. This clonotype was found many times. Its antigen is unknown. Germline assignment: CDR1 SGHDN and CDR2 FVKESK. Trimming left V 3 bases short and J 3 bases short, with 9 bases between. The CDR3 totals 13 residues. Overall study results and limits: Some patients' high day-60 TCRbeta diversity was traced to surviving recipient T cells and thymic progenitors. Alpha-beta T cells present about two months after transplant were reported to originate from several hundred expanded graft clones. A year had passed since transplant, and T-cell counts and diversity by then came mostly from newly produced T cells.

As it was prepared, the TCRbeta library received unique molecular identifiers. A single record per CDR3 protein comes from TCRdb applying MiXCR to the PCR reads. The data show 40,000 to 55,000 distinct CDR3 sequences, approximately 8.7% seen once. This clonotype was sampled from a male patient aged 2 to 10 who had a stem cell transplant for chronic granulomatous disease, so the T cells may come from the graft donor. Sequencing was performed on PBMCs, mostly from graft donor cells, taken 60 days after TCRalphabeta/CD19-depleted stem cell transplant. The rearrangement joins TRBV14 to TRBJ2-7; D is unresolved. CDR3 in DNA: TGTGCCAGCAGCCATCCAGTATACTACGAGCAGTACTTC. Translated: CASSHPVYYEQYF.